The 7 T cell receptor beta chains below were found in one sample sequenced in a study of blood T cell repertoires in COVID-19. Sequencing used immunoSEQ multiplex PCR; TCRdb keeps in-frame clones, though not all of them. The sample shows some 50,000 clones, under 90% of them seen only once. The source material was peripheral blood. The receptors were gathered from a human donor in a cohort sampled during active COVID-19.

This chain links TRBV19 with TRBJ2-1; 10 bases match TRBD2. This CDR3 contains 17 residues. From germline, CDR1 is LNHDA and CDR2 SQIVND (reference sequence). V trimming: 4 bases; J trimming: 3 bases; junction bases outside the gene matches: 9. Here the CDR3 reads CASSTQMTSGHYNEQFF. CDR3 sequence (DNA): TGTGCCAGTAGTACCCAAATGACTAGCGGGCACTACAATGAGCAGTTCTTC.

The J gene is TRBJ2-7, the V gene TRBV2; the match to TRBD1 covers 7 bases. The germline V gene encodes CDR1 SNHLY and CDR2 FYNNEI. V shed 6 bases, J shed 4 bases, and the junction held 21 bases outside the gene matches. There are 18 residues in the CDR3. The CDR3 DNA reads TGTGCCAGCAGATGGACAGGCGAGGGTGGGACGGCGTTTTACGAGCAGTACTTC. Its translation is CASRWTGEGGTAFYEQYF.

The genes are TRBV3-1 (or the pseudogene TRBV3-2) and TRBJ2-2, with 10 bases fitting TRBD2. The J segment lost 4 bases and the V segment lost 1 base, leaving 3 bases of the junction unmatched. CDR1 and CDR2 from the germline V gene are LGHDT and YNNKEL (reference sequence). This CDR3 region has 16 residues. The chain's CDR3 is CASSQVSGRSTGELFF. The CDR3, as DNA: TGTGCCAGCAGCCAAGTTAGCGGGAGGAGCACCGGGGAGCTGTTTTTT.

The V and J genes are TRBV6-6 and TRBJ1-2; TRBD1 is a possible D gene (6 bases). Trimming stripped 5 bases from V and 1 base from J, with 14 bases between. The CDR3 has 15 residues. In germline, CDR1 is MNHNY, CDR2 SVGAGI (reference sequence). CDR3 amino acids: CASSTPDSDNYGYTF. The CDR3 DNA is TGTGCCAGCAGTACCCCGGACAGCGATAACTATGGCTACACCTTC.

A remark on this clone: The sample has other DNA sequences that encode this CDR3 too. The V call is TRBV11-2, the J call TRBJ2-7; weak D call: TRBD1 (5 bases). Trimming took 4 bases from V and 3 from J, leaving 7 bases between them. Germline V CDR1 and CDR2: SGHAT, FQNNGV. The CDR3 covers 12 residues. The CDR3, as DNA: TGTGCCAGCAGCTCTCAGGGCTACGAGCAGTACTTC. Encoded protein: CASSSQGYEQYF.

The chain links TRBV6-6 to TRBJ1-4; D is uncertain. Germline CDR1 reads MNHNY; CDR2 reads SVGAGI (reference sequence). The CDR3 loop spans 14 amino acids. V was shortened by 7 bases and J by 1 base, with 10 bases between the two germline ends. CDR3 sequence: CASTPGGTNEKLFF. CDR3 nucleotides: TGTGCCAGCACCCCAGGAGGAACTAATGAAAAACTGTTTTTT.

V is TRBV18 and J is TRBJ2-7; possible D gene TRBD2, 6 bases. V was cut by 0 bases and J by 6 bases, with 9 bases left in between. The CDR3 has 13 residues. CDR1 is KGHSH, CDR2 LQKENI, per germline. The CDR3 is CASSPPSEGEQYF. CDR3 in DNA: TGTGCCAGCTCACCACCGTCGGAGGGCGAGCAGTACTTC. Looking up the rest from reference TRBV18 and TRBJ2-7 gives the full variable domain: NAGVMQNPRHLVRRRGQEARLRCSPMKGHSHVYWYRQLPEEGLKFMVYLQKENIIDESGMPKERFSAEFPKEGPSILRIQQVVRGDSAAYFCASSPPSEGEQYFGPGTRLTVT.